This T cell receptor (beta chain) was observed in a study of shared clonotypes between healthy human individuals. The trim removed 5 bases at V and 2 bases at J, leaving 3 bases unmatched. Germline CDR1 MNHEY, CDR2 SVGAGI. The CDR3 length is 15 residues. It was CD45RO-negative cells, positively selected for CCR7, that made up naive CD8 cells, with terminally differentiated effector memory CD45RA+ cells excluded. The donors were all Caucasian adults (living in Nashville, Tennessee). Sequenced by immunoSEQ multiplex PCR; TCRdb stores in-frame clones only, minus some. The sample records some 1,900,000 clones, just under 95% being singletons.

The origin of this receptor is a man in his late teens or twenties in good health. This chain links TRBV6-5 with TRBJ1-5, with 10 bases fitting TRBD1. The sample was naive CD8+ T cells sorted from blood. This CDR3 reads CASSAGTGGNQPQHF. CDR3 DNA sequence: TGTGCCAGCAGTGCCGGGACAGGGGGCAATCAGCCCCAGCATTTT.